Below, 10 T cell receptor beta chains from the same sample are listed, as sequenced in a study of T cell responses to AZD1222 COVID-19 vaccine. Only in-frame clones appear in the TCRdb table, and some are missing; sequencing was by immunoSEQ multiplex PCR. Of over 150,000 clones detected, 80% to 95% appear once; the ten largest clones hold 1.6%. This specimen was peripheral blood, taken on day 0 of AZD1222 vaccination. The receptors shown here come from an adult in good health.

This rearrangement joins TRBV7-9 to TRBJ1-1; D is ambiguous. Germline CDR1 SEHNR, CDR2 FQNEAQ (reference sequence). The germline V and J ends were trimmed by 5 bases and 2 bases, with 9 bases remaining between them. The length of the CDR3 is 13 residues. DNA of the CDR3: TGTGCCAGCAGCCGCCTCAGTAACACTGAAGCTTTCTTT. Its translation is CASSRLSNTEAFF.

The chain couples TRBV5-5 to TRBJ2-1; D is unresolved. The CDR3 consists of 16 residues. Germline V CDR1 and CDR2: SGHKS, YYEKEE (reference sequence). Trimming took off 0 bases at V and 2 bases at J, with 12 bases between the two ends. CDR3 nucleotide sequence: TGTGCCAGCAGCTTGGACAGCCTCTCCACCTACAATGAGCAGTTCTTC. This gives the protein CASSLDSLSTYNEQFF.

The chain employs TRBV30 and TRBJ1-2; D is undetermined. The germline V gene has CDR1 GTSNPN and CDR2 SVGIG (reference sequence). CDR3 length equals 15 residues. The ends were cut back, 2 bases at V and 12 bases at J, with 25 bases in the middle. The CDR3, as DNA: TGTGCCTGGAGTCCTACCGGACCGGGCCTCGATCGGAACACCTTC. Its translation: CAWSPTGPGLDRNTF. The whole variable domain, remainder taken from reference TRBV30 and TRBJ1-2, is SQTIHQWPATLVQPVGSPLSLECTVEGTSNPNLYWYRQAAGRGLQLLFYSVGIGQISSEVPQNLSASRPQDRQFILSSKKLLLSDSGFYLCAWSPTGPGLDRNTFGSGTRLTVV.

The chain joins TRBV28 to TRBJ2-7; no definite D call. The CDR3 sequence is 16 residues long. Germline V gives CDR1 MDHEN, CDR2 SYDVKM. Trimming removed 1 base at V and 0 bases at J, with 13 bases between. CDR3 amino acids: CASSLLSVRSSYEQYF. CDR3 DNA: TGTGCCAGCAGTTTATTATCAGTCCGGAGCTCCTACGAGCAGTACTTC.

The CDR3 region is CASRRTAQETQYF. The CDR3 coding sequence is TGTGCCAGCAGGAGGACGGCCCAAGAGACCCAGTACTTC. This chain links TRBV12-3 or TRBV12-4 with TRBJ2-5, with D hard to call. The V end lost 6 bases, the J end lost 1 base, and 9 bases lay between the germline ends. The CDR3 runs to 13 residues.

This clone appeared a single time. This chain joins TRBV2 and TRBJ1-2; a possible D gene is TRBD1 (6 bases). This CDR3 has 12 amino acids. Germline lookup yields CDR1 SNHLY and CDR2 FYNNEI. V lost 6 bases, J lost 4 bases, and 9 bases lay in between. The CDR3 DNA reads TGTGCCAGCAGACCGACAGGCTATGGCTACACCTTC. Translation: CASRPTGYGYTF.

This rearrangement joins TRBV5-1 to TRBJ1-4; weak D call: TRBD1 (6 bases). With 3 bases removed from V and 0 bases from J, the gap between germline ends came to 18 bases. The CDR3 loop spans 18 amino acids. Germline loops: CDR1 SGHRS, CDR2 YFSETQ. The CDR3, as DNA: TGCGCCAGCAGCTCCTCTTCCAGGGGACTTGCAACTAATGAAAAACTGTTTTTT. This sequence encodes CASSSSSRGLATNEKLFF.

This clone showed up just a few times. The rearrangement links TRBV7-8 to TRBJ1-5, with a tentative D call TRBD1 (5 bases). This CDR3 region has 15 residues. Germline CDR1 SGHVS, CDR2 FQNEAQ. V lost 0 bases and J lost 3, with 9 bases in between. The CDR3 spells CASSLAWGDNQPQHF. The CDR3 DNA is TGTGCCAGCAGCTTAGCGTGGGGGGACAATCAGCCCCAGCATTTT.

The chain recombines TRBV2 with TRBJ1-2, with a tentative D call TRBD1 (5 bases). The CDR3 is 10 amino acids. The V gene's germline CDR1 is SNHLY and CDR2 FYNNEI. Trimming shortened V by 10 bases and J by 7 bases, and 10 bases separated the two germline ends. DNA of the CDR3: TGTGCCACAGGGAGCGGTGGCTACACCTTC. The encoded protein is CATGSGGYTF.

This clone occurred once. The J gene is TRBJ1-1, the V gene TRBV21-1; the table's D gene call, TRBD1, was not cross checked with the DNA. TRBV21-1 corresponds to a pseudogene. The CDR3 has 19 amino acids. The CDR3 DNA is TGTGCCAGCAGCCCACGAAACCCCGGGACAGGGGCTATGAACACTGAAGCTTTCTTT. Translated, it gives CASSPRNPGTGAMNTEAFF.